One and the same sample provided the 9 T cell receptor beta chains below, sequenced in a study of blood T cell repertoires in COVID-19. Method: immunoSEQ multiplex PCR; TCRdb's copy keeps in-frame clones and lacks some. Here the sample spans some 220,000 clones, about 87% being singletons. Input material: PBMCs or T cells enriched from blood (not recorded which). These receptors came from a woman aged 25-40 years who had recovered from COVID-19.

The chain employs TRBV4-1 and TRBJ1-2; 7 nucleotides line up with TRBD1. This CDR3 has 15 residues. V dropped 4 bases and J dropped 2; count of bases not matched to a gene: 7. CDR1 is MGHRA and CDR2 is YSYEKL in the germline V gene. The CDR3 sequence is CASSLLGQSNYGYTF. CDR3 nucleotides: TGCGCCAGCAGCCTACTGGGACAGTCAAACTATGGCTACACCTTC.

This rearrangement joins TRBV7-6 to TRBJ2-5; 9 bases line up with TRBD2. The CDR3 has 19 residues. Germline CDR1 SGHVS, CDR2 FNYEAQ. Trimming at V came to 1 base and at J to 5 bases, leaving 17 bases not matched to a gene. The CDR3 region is CASSLGCSMCGGAKETQYF. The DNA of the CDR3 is TGTGCCAGCAGCTTAGGCTGTTCGATGTGCGGGGGGGCTAAGGAGACCCAGTACTTC.

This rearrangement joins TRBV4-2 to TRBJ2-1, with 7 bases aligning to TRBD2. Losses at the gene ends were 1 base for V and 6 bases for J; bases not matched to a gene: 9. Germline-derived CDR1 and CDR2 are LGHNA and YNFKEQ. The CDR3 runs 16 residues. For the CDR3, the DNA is TGTGCCAGCAGCCAAGTCGGGGGGATACTAAGCAATGAGCAGTTCTTC. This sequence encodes CASSQVGGILSNEQFF.

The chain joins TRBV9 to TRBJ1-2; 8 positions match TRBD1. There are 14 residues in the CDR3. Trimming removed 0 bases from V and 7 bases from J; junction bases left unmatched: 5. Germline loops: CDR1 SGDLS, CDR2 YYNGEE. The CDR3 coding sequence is TGTGCCAGCAGCGTAGAGGACAGGGCCCCTGGCTACACCTTC. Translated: CASSVEDRAPGYTF.

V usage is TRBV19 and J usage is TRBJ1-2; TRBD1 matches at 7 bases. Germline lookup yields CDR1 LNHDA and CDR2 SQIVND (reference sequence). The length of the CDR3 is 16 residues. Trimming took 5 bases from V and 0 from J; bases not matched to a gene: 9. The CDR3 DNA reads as TGTGCCAGTAGTCACCGGACAGGCTCAACTAACTATGGCTACACCTTC. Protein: CASSHRTGSTNYGYTF.

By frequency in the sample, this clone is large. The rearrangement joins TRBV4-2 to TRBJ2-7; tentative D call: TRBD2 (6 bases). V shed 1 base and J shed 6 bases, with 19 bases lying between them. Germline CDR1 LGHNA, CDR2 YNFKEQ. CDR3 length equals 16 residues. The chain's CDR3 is CASSQGDGGSFFEQYF. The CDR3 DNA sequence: TGTGCCAGCAGCCAAGGGGATGGGGGGAGCTTTTTCGAGCAGTACTTC.

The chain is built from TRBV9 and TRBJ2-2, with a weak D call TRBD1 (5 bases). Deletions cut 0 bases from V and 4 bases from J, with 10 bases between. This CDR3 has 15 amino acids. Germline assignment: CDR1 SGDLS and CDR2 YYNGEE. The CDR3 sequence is CASSVVDSSTGELFF. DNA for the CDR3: TGTGCCAGCAGCGTAGTAGACAGCAGCACCGGGGAGCTGTTTTTT.

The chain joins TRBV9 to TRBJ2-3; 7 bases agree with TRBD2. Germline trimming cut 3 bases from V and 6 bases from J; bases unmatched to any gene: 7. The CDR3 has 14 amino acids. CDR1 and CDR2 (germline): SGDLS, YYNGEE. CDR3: CASSGTRLFDTQYF. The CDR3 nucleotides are TGTGCCAGCAGCGGGACTAGGTTGTTCGATACGCAGTATTTT.

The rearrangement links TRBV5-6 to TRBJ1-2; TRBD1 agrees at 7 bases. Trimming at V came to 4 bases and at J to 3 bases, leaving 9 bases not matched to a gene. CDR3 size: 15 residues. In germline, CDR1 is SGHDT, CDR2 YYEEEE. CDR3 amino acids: CASSPRQGVHYGYTF. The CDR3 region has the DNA TGTGCCAGCAGCCCCCGACAGGGTGTACACTATGGCTACACCTTC.